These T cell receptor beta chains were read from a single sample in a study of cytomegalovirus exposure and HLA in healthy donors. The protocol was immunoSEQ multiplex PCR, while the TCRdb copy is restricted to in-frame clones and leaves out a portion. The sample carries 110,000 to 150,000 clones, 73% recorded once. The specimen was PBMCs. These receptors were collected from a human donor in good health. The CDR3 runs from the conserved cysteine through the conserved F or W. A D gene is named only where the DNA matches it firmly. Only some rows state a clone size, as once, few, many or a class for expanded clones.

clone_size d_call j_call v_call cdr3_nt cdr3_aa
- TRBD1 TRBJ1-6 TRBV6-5 TGTGCCAGCGGTCGGGGACAGGGGGGGTCACCCCTCCACTTT CASGRGQGGSPLHF
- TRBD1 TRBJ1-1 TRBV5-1 TGCGCCAGCAGCTTGGGTGGCGGACAGGGTATCACTGAAGCTTTCTTT CASSLGGGQGITEAFF
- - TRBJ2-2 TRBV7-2 TGTGCCAGCAGCCCCCCTCGGGCCGGGGAGCTGTTTTTT CASSPPRAGELFF
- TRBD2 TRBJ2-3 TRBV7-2 TGTGCCAGCAGCATCCTAGCGGGCACAGATACGCAGTATTTT CASSILAGTDTQYF
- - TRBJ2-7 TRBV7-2 TGTGCCAGCAGCTTAGTAAGCAGGGACGAGCAGTACTTC CASSLVSRDEQYF
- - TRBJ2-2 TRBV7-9 TGTGCCAGCAGCCCCCGGACAGAGAACACCGGGGAGCTGTTTTTT CASSPRTENTGELFF
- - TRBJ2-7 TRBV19 TGTGCCAGTAGTATCGGGGAAAGAGGCTACGAGCAGTACTTC CASSIGERGYEQYF
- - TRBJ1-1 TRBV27 TGTGCCAGCAGTTTAGCGGAGGACAACACTGAAGCTTTCTTT CASSLAEDNTEAFF
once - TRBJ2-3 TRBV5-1 TGCGCCAGCAGTTTCGGGGGTGCAGATACGCAGTATTTT CASSFGGADTQYF
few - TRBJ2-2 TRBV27 TGTGCCAGCAGTTTACTGGGGCCCACGAACACCGGGGAGCTGTTTTTT CASSLLGPTNTGELFF
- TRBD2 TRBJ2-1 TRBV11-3 TGTGCCAGCAGCTTGACTAGCTCGGGGATCAATGAGCAGTTCTTC CASSLTSSGINEQFF
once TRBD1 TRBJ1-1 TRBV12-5 TGTGCTAGTGGTTTGGTAAGGGGACAGGGGAACACTGAAGCTTTCTTT CASGLVRGQGNTEAFF
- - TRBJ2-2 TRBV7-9 TGTGCCAGCAGTTCATTCATCGGACAGGGGGAGCTGTTTTTT CASSSFIGQGELFF
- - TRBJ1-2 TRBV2 TGTGCCAGCGCCGAATTACAGGCTTCGCGTGGCTACACCTTC CASAELQASRGYTF
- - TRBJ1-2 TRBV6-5 TGTGCCAGCAGTTACGGAGGGTTCGCTGGCTACACCTTC CASSYGGFAGYTF
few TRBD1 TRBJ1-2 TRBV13 TGTGCCAGCAGCCCGACCGCGGGAGGGGGCGAAGGCTATGGCTACACCTTC CASSPTAGGGEGYGYTF
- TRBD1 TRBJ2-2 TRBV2 TGTGCCAGCAAACAGGGGGCGCTGGGCACCGGGGAGCTGTTTTTT CASKQGALGTGELFF
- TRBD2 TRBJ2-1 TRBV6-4 TGTGCCAGCAGTGACTCGTGGGAGGGCCCGGGGGAGCAGTTCTTC CASSDSWEGPGEQFF
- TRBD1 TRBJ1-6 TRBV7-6 TGTGCCAGCAGCCTCACAGGGGGCAGCTCCTATAATTCACCCCTCCACTTT CASSLTGGSSYNSPLHF
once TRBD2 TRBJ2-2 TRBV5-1 TGCGCCAGCAGCTTAAACGGACTAGCGGGATACACCGGGGAGCTGTTTTTT CASSLNGLAGYTGELFF
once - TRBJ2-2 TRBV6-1 TGTGCCAGCATTGGCGGGATAGGCACCGGGGAGCTGTTTTTT CASIGGIGTGELFF
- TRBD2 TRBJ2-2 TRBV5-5 TGTGCCAGCAGGTCGGGAGGGAACACCGGGGAGCTGTTTTTT CASRSGGNTGELFF
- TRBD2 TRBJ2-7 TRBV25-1 TGTGCCAGCAGTGAATTGGGCGGGAGGGGGGACGAGCAGTACTTC CASSELGGRGDEQYF
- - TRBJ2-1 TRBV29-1 TGCAGCGTTGAAGGGTTTAGGGGCACCTACAATGAGCAGTTCTTC CSVEGFRGTYNEQFF
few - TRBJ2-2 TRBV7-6 TGTGCCAGCAGCTTAGGAGGGAACACCGGGGAGCTGTTTTTT CASSLGGNTGELFF
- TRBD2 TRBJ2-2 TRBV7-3 TGTGCCAGCAGCCCCGGGGACTACCTGAACACCGGGGAGCTGTTTTTT CASSPGDYLNTGELFF
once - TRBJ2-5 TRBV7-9 TGTGCCAGCAGCTTAGGATGGGGCGGGGTACAAGAGACCCAGTACTTC CASSLGWGGVQETQYF
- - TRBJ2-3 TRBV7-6 TGTGCCAGCAGCTTACAGGGATCGGGCACAGATACGCAGTATTTT CASSLQGSGTDTQYF
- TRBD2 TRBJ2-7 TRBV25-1 TGTGCCAGCAGTGAAACGCTAAGGGAGGGCGAGCAGTACTTC CASSETLREGEQYF